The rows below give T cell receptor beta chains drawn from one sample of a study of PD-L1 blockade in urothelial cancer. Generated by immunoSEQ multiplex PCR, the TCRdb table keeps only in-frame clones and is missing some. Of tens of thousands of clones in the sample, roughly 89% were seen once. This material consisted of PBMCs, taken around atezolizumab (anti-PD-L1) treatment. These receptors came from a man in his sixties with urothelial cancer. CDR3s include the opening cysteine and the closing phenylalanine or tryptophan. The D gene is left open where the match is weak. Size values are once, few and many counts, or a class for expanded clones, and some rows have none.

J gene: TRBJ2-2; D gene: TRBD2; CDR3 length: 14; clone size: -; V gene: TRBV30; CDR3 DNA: TGTGCCTGGGGACTAGCGGGAGGGACCGGGGAGCTGTTTTTT; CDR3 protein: CAWGLAGGTGELFF
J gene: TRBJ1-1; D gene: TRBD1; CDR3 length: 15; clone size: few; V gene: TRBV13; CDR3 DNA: TGTGCCAGCAGCCCAGGGGGACGGGGTTACACTGAAGCTTTCTTT; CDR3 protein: CASSPGGRGYTEAFF
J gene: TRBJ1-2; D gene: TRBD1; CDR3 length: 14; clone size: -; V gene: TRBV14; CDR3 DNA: TGTGCCAGCAGCCAACACCGGGACAGCTATGGCTACACCTTC; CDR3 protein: CASSQHRDSYGYTF
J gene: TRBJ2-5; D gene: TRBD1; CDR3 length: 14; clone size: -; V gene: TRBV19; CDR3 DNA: TGTGCCAGTAGTACCCTGGACAGGCAAGAGACCCAGTACTTC; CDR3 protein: CASSTLDRQETQYF
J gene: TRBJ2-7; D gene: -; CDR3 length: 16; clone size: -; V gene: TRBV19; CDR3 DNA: TGTGCCAGTATCCTCAAATGGGCAGCAGATCCCTACGAGCAGTACTTC; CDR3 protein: CASILKWAADPYEQYF
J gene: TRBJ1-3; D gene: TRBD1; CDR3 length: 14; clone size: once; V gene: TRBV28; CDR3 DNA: TGTGCCAGCAGACAGGGGGCGGGTGGAAACACCATATATTTT; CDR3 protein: CASRQGAGGNTIYF
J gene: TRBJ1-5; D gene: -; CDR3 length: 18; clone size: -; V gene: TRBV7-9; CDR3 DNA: TGTGCCAGCAGCCACCACATCACAGGGACGATGGGGAATCAGCCCCAGCATTTT; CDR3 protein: CASSHHITGTMGNQPQHF
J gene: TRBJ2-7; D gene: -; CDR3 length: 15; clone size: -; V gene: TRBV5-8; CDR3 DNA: TGTGCCAGCAGCTTTGGTGGCAGCGGCTCCTACGAGCAGTACTTC; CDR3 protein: CASSFGGSGSYEQYF
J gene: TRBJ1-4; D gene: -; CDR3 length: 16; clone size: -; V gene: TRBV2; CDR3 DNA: TGTGCCAGCAGTGCTGACGGGGCGGGGGGTAACGAAAAACTGTTTTTT; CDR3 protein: CASSADGAGGNEKLFF
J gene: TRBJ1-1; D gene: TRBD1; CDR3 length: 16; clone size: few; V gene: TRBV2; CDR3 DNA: TGTGCCAGCAGCTTAAAACAGGGGAAAATGAACACTGAAGCTTTCTTT; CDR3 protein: CASSLKQGKMNTEAFF
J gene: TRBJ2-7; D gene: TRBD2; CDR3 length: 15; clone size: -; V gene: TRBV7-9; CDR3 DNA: TGTGCCAGCAGCCAGCCGGGACTAGGACGCCGCGAGCAGTACTTC; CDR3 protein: CASSQPGLGRREQYF
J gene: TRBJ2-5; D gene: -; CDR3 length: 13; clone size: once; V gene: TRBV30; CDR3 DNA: TGTGCCTGGAGTGCGGATACGGAGGAGACCCAGTACTTC; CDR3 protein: CAWSADTEETQYF
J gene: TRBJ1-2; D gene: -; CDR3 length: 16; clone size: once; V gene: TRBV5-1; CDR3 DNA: TGCGCCAGCAGCCCGCGGGAAGAGACGTCTAACTATGGCTACACCTTC; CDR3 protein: CASSPREETSNYGYTF
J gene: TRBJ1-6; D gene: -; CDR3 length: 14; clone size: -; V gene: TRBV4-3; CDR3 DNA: TGCGCCAGCAGCCAAGAGGGGCAGAATTCACCCCTCCACTTT; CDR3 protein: CASSQEGQNSPLHF
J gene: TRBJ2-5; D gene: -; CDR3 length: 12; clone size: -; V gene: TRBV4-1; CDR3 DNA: TGCGCCAGCAGTTTCATCGGAGAGACCCAGTACTTC; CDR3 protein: CASSFIGETQYF
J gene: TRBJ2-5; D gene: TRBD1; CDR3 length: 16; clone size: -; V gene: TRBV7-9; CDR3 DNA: TGTGCCAGCAGCTTAGCCGGGACAGGGGGCTGGGAGACCCAGTACTTC; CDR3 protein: CASSLAGTGGWETQYF
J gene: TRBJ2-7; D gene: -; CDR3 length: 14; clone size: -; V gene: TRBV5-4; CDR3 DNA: TGTGCCAGCAGCTTGGCCGAAGGGGGAAGCGAGCAGTACTTC; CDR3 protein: CASSLAEGGSEQYF
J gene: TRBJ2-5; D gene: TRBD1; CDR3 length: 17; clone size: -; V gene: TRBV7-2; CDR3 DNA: TGTGCCAGCAGCTTAATCTCAGGCGGACAGGGCGAAGAGACCCAGTACTTC; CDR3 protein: CASSLISGGQGEETQYF
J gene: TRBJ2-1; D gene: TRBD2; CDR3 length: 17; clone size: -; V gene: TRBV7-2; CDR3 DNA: TGTGCCAGCTCCTCCGACGGGGGGGGACTCTACTACAATGAGCAGTTCTTC; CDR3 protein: CASSSDGGGLYYNEQFF
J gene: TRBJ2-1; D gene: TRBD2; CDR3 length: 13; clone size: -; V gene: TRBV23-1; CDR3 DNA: TGCGCCAGCAGTCAATGCGGGGGGCCGTCCCAGTTCTTC; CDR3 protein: CASSQCGGPSQFF
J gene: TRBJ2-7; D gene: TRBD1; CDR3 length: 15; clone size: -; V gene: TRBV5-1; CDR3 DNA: TGCGCCAGCAGGGCGGGACAGGGGGCCTCCTACGAGCAGTACTTC; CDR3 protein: CASRAGQGASYEQYF
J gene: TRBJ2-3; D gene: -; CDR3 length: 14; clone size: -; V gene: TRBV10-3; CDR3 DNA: TGTGCCATCAGCCTCGGGGATGGGCCAGATACGCAGTATTTT; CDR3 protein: CAISLGDGPDTQYF
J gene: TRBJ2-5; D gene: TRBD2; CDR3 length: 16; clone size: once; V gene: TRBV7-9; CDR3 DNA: TGTGCCAGCAGCGTAGGTCTGACTAGCGCGAGAGAGACCCAGTACTTC; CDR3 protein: CASSVGLTSARETQYF
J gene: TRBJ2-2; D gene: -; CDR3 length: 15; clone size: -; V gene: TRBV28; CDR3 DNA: TGTGCCAGCAGTTTAGCTAGCGCGAACACCGGGGAGCTGTTTTTT; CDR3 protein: CASSLASANTGELFF
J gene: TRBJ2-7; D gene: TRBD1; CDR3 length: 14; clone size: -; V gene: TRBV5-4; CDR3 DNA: TGTGCCAGCAGCCCACGACAGGGTACCTACGAGCAGTACTTC; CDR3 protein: CASSPRQGTYEQYF
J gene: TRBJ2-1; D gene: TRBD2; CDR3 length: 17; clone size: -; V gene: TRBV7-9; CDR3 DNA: TGTGCCAGCAGCTTACCGACAGCGGGAGTTGTCTACAATGAGCAGTTCTTC; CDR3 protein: CASSLPTAGVVYNEQFF
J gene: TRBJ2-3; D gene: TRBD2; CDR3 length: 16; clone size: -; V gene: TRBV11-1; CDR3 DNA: TGTGCCAGCAGCTTGACTAGCGGACCAGGCACAGATACGCAGTATTTT; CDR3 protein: CASSLTSGPGTDTQYF